These T cell receptor beta chains were read from a single sample in a study of blood T cell repertoires in COVID-19. Only in-frame clones appear in the TCRdb table, and some are missing; sequencing was by immunoSEQ multiplex PCR. The repertoire holds about 240,000 clones, with about 89% as singletons. The specimen sequenced was PBMCs or T cells enriched from blood (not recorded which). The receptors originated from a man aged 40-50 years who had recovered from COVID-19. Both conserved end residues are part of each CDR3. A D gene is named only where the DNA matches it firmly. Part of the rows lack a size; the others show once, few, many or a class for expanded clones.

j_gene | v_gene | abundance | d_gene | CDR3aa | CDR3nt
TRBJ2-1 | TRBV7-7 | NA | NA | CASSTLGEDTHNEQFF | TGTGCTAGCAGCACCTTGGGGGAGGACACACACAATGAGCAGTTCTTC
TRBJ2-7 | TRBV6-1 | NA | NA | CASSEEDRLLAYEQYF | TGTGCCAGCAGTGAGGAAGACAGGCTCCTCGCCTACGAGCAGTACTTC
TRBJ2-3 | TRBV29-1 | NA | TRBD1 | CSVGVDRETQYF | TGCAGCGTTGGGGTGGACAGGGAAACGCAGTATTTT
TRBJ2-1 | TRBV18 | NA | TRBD2 | CASSPQTSGSNEQFF | TGTGCCAGCTCACCACAAACTAGCGGGAGCAATGAGCAGTTCTTC
TRBJ2-7 | TRBV27 | NA | TRBD2 | CASRGLAGSGYEQYF | TGTGCCAGCAGAGGACTAGCGGGATCCGGGTACGAGCAGTACTTC
TRBJ2-7 | TRBV3-1/TRBV3-2 | NA | TRBD2 | CASSRRGAEQYF | TGTGCCAGCAGCCGGCGGGGGGCAGAGCAGTACTTC
TRBJ2-5 | TRBV6-4 | NA | TRBD2 | CASSDLKGLAGYEETQYF | TGTGCCAGCAGTGACTTGAAGGGACTAGCGGGGTACGAGGAGACCCAGTACTTC
TRBJ1-2 | TRBV28 | NA | TRBD1 | CASRKQGADGYTF | TGTGCCAGCAGAAAACAGGGGGCAGATGGCTACACCTTC
TRBJ1-2 | TRBV2 | once | TRBD1 | CASSEGTGGDGYTF | TGTGCCAGCAGTGAAGGGACAGGGGGAGATGGCTACACCTTC
TRBJ2-3 | TRBV7-3 | NA | TRBD2 | CASSPKTSENSDTQYF | TGTGCCAGCAGCCCAAAGACTAGCGAAAACTCAGATACGCAGTATTTT
TRBJ1-5 | TRBV4-1 | once | TRBD1 | CASSQVPGGGNQPQHF | TGCGCCAGCAGCCAAGTTCCAGGGGGAGGCAATCAGCCCCAGCATTTT
TRBJ1-1 | TRBV12-3/TRBV12-4 | once | NA | CASYGGHTEAFF | TGTGCCAGCTACGGTGGGCACACTGAAGCTTTCTTT
TRBJ2-7 | TRBV27 | NA | NA | CASSPYYETYEQYF | TGTGCCAGCAGTCCCTACTACGAGACCTACGAGCAGTACTTC
TRBJ1-4 | TRBV24-1 | once | NA | CATSVLARLKGEANEKLFF | TGTGCCACCAGTGTTTTGGCTAGGCTCAAGGGGGAAGCTAATGAAAAACTGTTTTTT
TRBJ2-1 | TRBV9 | NA | TRBD2 | CASSVAASGSSEQFF | TGTGCCAGCAGCGTAGCGGCTAGCGGGAGCAGTGAGCAGTTCTTC
TRBJ2-1 | TRBV15 | NA | NA | CATSARSELNNEQFF | TGTGCCACCAGCGCCCGTAGCGAACTCAACAATGAGCAGTTCTTC
TRBJ2-5 | TRBV9 | NA | NA | CASSVALGGRGETQYF | TGTGCCAGCAGCGTAGCTCTGGGGGGACGAGGGGAGACCCAGTACTTC
TRBJ1-3 | TRBV7-2 | NA | TRBD1 | CASSLHRGRRGGNTIYF | TGTGCCAGCAGCTTACACAGGGGCCGAAGAGGTGGAAACACCATATATTTT
TRBJ1-3 | TRBV3-1/TRBV3-2 | NA | NA | CASSPGRVQGNTIYF | TGTGCCAGCAGCCCGGGGAGGGTGCAAGGAAACACCATATATTTT
TRBJ2-5 | TRBV5-1 | NA | NA | CASSEQGVQETQYF | TGCGCCAGCAGCGAACAGGGTGTCCAAGAGACCCAGTACTTC
TRBJ2-1 | TRBV5-1 | NA | NA | CASSPLPSSYNEQFF | TGCGCCAGCAGCCCTCTACCAAGCTCCTACAATGAGCAGTTCTTC
TRBJ1-4 | TRBV28 | once | TRBD1 | CASSQDRINLNEKLFF | TGTGCCAGCAGCCAGGACAGGATAAACCTCAATGAAAAACTGTTTTTT
TRBJ2-5 | TRBV28 | NA | NA | CASRMGENQETQYF | TGTGCCAGCAGGATGGGCGAAAACCAAGAGACCCAGTACTTC
TRBJ2-7 | TRBV7-2 | NA | NA | CASSPTGKYEQYF | TGTGCCAGCAGCCCGACAGGCAAATACGAGCAGTACTTC
TRBJ2-1 | TRBV11-3 | NA | NA | CASRTTRSSYNEQFF | TGTGCCAGCAGGACGACTAGGAGCTCCTACAATGAGCAGTTCTTC
TRBJ1-2 | TRBV5-1 | NA | TRBD1 | CASSRAGLSTGGARNGYTF | TGCGCCAGCAGCAGGGCGGGACTCTCGACAGGGGGCGCAAGGAATGGCTACACCTTC
TRBJ1-2 | TRBV20-1 | NA | NA | CSASRLTEGYTF | TGCAGTGCTAGTAGACTAACGGAAGGCTACACCTTC
TRBJ2-7 | TRBV28 | NA | NA | CASSLGGTYEQYF | TGTGCCAGCAGTTTGGGGGGAACGTACGAGCAGTACTTC
TRBJ1-5 | TRBV12-3/TRBV12-4 | NA | NA | CASSLLGEQPQHF | TGTGCCAGCAGTTTGCTGGGCGAACAGCCCCAGCATTTT
TRBJ1-1 | TRBV19 | NA | NA | CASSSQPLMRAFF | TGTGCCAGTAGTTCCCAACCCCTTATGAGGGCTTTCTTT
TRBJ2-7 | TRBV19 | NA | TRBD2 | CASSMTSVSYEQYF | TGTGCCAGTAGTATGACTAGCGTCTCCTACGAGCAGTACTTC
TRBJ1-2 | TRBV19 | NA | TRBD1 | CASSGTGTASNYGYTF | TGTGCCAGTAGTGGTACCGGGACAGCAAGTAACTATGGCTACACCTTC
TRBJ2-2 | TRBV30 | NA | NA | CAWSTGYGGELFF | TGTGCCTGGAGTACGGGTTACGGCGGGGAGCTGTTTTTT
TRBJ1-5 | TRBV19 | NA | NA | CASSIETGQLNQPQHF | TGTGCCAGTAGTATAGAAACAGGACAACTCAATCAGCCCCAGCATTTT
TRBJ2-3 | TRBV9 | NA | NA | CASSVAVLDTQYF | TGTGCCAGCAGCGTAGCGGTTCTAGATACGCAGTATTTT
TRBJ2-5 | TRBV4-3 | NA | NA | CASSRGLGGGPQYF | TGCGCCAGCAGCCGAGGGTTAGGAGGAGGGCCCCAGTACTTC
TRBJ1-5 | TRBV2 | once | NA | CASRQGANSNQPQHF | TGTGCCAGCAGGCAGGGTGCTAATAGCAATCAGCCCCAGCATTTT
TRBJ2-2 | TRBV29-1 | many | NA | CSVDKTGFSGELFF | TGCAGCGTAGACAAAACAGGGTTCAGCGGGGAGCTGTTTTTT
TRBJ1-5 | TRBV19 | NA | NA | CASSRQYSNQPQHF | TGTGCCAGTAGTAGACAGTATAGCAATCAGCCCCAGCATTTT
TRBJ2-1 | TRBV15 | NA | TRBD2 | CATSRDPTSVTYNEQFF | TGTGCCACCAGCAGAGATCCGACTAGCGTAACCTACAATGAGCAGTTCTTC
TRBJ1-1 | TRBV6-5 | NA | TRBD1 | CASSDRGPKAAEAFF | TGTGCCAGCTCCGACAGGGGGCCAAAGGCGGCGGAAGCTTTCTTT
TRBJ2-2 | TRBV6-4 | NA | NA | CASSPTAVDTGELFF | TGTGCCAGCAGCCCGACAGCTGTCGACACCGGGGAGCTGTTTTTT
TRBJ2-3 | TRBV24-1 | once | NA | CATSDSRADTQYF | TGTGCCACCAGTGATTCGCGGGCGGATACGCAGTATTTT
TRBJ2-1 | TRBV6-6 | NA | TRBD1 | CASSSTGTGGNEQFF | TGTGCCAGCAGTTCCACCGGGACAGGGGGAAATGAGCAGTTCTTC
TRBJ1-1 | TRBV7-9 | NA | TRBD1 | CASSPRTGLGNTEAFF | TGTGCCAGCAGCCCCCGGACAGGGCTAGGGAACACTGAAGCTTTCTTT
TRBJ2-1 | TRBV7-2 | NA | TRBD2 | CASIPSSGSTYEQFF | TGTGCCAGCATCCCGTCTAGCGGGAGTACCTATGAGCAGTTCTTC
TRBJ2-1 | TRBV10-3 | NA | TRBD2 | CAISEHLGLAIF | TGTGCCATCAGTGAGCATTTGGGACTAGCAATCTTC